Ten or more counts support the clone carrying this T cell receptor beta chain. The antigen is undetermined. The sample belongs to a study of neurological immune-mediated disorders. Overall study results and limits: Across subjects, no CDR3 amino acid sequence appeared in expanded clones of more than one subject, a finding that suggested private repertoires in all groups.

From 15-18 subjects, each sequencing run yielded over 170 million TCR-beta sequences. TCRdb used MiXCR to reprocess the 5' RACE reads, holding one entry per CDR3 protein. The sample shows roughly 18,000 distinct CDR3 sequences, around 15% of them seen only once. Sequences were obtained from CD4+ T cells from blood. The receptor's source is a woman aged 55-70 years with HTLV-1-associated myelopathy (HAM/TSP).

The CDR3 DNA reads TGTGCCAGCAGCCAAGACCCCCCCGCCAGTGAGCAGTTCTTC. Its translation: CASSQDPPASEQFF. J is TRBJ2-1 and V is TRBV3-1; D gene unclear. The CDR3 spans 14 residues. From germline, CDR1 is LGHDT and CDR2 YNNKEL (reference sequence). The ends were cut back, 0 bases at V and 9 bases at J, with 12 bases in the middle.